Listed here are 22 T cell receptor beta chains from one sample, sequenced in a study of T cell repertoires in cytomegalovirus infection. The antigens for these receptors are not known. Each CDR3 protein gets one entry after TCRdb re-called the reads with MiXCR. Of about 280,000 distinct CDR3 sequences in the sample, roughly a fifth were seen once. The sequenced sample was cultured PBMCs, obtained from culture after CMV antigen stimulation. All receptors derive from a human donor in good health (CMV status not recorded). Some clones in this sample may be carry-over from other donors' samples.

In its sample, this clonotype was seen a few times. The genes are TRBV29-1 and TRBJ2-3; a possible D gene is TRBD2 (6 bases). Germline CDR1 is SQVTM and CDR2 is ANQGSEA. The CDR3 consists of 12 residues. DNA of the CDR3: TGCAGTGTGGAGGGGTTGGAAGATACGCAGTATTTT. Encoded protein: CSVEGLEDTQYF.

The CDR3 nucleotides read TGTGCCAGCAGTGCAGATACGCAGTATTTT. This codes for CASSADTQYF. The chain carries TRBV7-6 and TRBJ2-3; unclear D gene. This CDR3 spans 10 amino acids. Germline CDR1 is SGHVS and CDR2 is FNYEAQ. V was cut by 6 bases and J by 4 bases, with 2 bases left in between. Combining the CDR3 with reference TRBV7-6 and TRBJ2-3 gives the whole variable domain GAGVSQSPRYKVTKRGQDVALRCDPISGHVSLYWYRQALGQGPEFLTYFNYEAQQDKSGLPNDRFSAERPEGSISTLTIQRTEQRDSAMYRCASSADTQYFGPGTRLTVL.

CDR3 amino acids: CASSSSLAGVLHTQYF. DNA for the CDR3: TGTGCCAGCAGCTCCTCACTAGCGGGGGTCCTGCATACGCAGTATTTT. V and J are TRBV13 and TRBJ2-3, with 11 bases identical to TRBD2. Per the germline V gene, CDR1 is PRHDT and CDR2 is FYEKMQ (reference sequence). The CDR3 has 16 amino acids. J gave up 7 bases and V 4 bases, and 10 bases lay outside the gene matches.

The CDR3 sequence is CASRPDLRHYGYTF. DNA for the CDR3: TGTGCCAGCAGACCCGACCTAAGACACTATGGCTACACCTTC. The genes are TRBV6-6 and TRBJ1-2, with unresolved D. The germline V and J ends were trimmed by 6 bases and 3 bases, with 14 bases remaining between them. This CDR3 is built from 14 residues. Germline values: CDR1 MNHNY, CDR2 SVGAGI (reference sequence).

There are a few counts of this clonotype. The CDR3 DNA reads as TGTGCCAGCAGTTATACCAGACTAGCGGGCTACAATGAGCAGTTCTTC. Residues: CASSYTRLAGYNEQFF. The chain uses TRBV6-2 or TRBV6-3 and TRBJ2-1, with 10 bases aligning to TRBD2. Per the germline V gene, CDR1 is MNHEY and CDR2 is SVGEGT. The V and J ends lost 3 bases and 3 bases, in that order; junction bases with no gene match: 5. There are 16 residues in the CDR3.

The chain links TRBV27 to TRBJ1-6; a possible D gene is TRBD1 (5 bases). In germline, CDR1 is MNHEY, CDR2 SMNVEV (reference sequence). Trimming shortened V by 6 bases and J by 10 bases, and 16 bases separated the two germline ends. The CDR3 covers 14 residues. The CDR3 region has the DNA TGTGCCAGCAGCTCGGGTACGGGGGAATCACCCCTCCACTTT. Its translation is CASSSGTGESPLHF.

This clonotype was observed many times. The CDR3 DNA sequence: TGCGCCAGCAGCCCTCCGACAGGGATCCAAGAGACCCAGTACTTC. Encoded protein: CASSPPTGIQETQYF. The chain is built from TRBV5-1 and TRBJ2-5; 7 bases are a match to TRBD1. Germline CDR1 reads SGHRS; CDR2 reads YFSETQ. The CDR3 has 15 amino acids. V gave up 4 bases and J gave up 1 base; unmatched junction bases: 7.

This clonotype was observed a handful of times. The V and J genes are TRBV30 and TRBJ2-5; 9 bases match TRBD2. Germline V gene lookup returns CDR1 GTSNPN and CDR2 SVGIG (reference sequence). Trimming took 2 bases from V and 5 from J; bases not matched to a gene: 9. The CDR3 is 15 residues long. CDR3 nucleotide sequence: TGTGCCTGGAGTTCGGTGTCTAGCGGGACGGAGACCCAGTACTTC. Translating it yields CAWSSVSSGTETQYF.

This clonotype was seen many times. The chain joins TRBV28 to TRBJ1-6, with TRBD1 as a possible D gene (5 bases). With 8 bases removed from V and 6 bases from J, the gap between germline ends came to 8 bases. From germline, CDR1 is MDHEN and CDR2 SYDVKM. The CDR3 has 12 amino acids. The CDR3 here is CASGTGNSPLHF. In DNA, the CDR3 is TGTGCCAGCGGGACGGGTAATTCACCCCTCCACTTT.

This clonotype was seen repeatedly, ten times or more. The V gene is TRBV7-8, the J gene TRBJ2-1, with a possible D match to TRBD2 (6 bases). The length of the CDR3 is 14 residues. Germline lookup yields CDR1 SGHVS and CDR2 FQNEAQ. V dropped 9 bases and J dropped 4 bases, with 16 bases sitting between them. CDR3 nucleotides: TGTGCCAGTACGGGGGAGGTTTTATACAATGAGCAGTTCTTC. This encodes CASTGEVLYNEQFF.

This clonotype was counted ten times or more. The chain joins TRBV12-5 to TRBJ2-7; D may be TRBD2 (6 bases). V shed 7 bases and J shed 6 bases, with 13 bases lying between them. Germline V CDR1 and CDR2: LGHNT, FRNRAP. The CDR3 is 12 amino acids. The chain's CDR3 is CASATAEGEQYV. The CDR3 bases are TGTGCTAGTGCCACAGCGGAGGGCGAGCAGTACGTC.

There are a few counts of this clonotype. CDR3 DNA sequence: TGTGCCAGCAGCTATAGTGGCACCCATGAGCAGTTCTTC. Encoded protein: CASSYSGTHEQFF. The chain has TRBV7-8 and TRBJ2-1; D is undetermined. V dropped 4 bases and J dropped 8 bases, with 12 bases sitting between them. This CDR3 has 13 amino acids. Germline lookup yields CDR1 SGHVS and CDR2 FQNEAQ.

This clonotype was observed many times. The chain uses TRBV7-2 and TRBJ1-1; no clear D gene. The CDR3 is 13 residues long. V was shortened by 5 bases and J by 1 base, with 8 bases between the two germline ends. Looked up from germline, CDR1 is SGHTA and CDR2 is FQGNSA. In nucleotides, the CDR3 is TGTGCCAGCAGCCCCACCTGGAACACTGAAGCTTTCTTT. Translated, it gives CASSPTWNTEAFF.

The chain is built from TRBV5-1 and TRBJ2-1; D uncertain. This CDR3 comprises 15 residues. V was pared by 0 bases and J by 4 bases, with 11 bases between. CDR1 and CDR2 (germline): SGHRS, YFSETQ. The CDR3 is CASSLVAGYYNEQFF. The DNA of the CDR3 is TGCGCCAGCAGCTTGGTGGCAGGATATTACAATGAGCAGTTCTTC.

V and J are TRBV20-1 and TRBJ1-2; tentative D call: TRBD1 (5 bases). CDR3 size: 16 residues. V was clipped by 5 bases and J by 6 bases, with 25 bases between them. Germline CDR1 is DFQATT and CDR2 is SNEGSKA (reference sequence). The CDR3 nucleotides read TGCAGTGCTCGAACTTTAATCGGGACGTTCGGAGATGGCTACACCTTC. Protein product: CSARTLIGTFGDGYTF.

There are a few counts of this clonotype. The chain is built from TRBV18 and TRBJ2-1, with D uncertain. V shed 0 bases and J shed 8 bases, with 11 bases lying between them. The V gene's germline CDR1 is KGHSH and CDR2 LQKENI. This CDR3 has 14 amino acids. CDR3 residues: CASSPPNEQDEQFF. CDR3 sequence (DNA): TGTGCCAGCTCACCACCGAATGAGCAAGATGAGCAGTTCTTC.

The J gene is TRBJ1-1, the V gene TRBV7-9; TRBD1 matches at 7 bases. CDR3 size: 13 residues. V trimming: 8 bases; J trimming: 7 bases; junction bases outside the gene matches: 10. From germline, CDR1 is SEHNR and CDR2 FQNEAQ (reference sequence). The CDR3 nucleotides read TGTGCCAGCGGACCGACAGGGCGGGGTGAAGCTTTCTTT. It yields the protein CASGPTGRGEAFF.

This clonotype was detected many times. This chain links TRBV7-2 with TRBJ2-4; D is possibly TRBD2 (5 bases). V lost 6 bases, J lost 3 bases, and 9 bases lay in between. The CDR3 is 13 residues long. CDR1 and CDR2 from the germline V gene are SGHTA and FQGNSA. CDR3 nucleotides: TGTGCCAGCAGGCCCAGCGGCAAAAACATTCAGTACTTC. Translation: CASRPSGKNIQYF.

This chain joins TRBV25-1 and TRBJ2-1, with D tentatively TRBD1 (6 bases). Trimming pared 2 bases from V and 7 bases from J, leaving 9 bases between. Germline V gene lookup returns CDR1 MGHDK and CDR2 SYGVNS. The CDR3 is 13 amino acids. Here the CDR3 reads CASSERDKNEQFF. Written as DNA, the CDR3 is TGTGCCAGCAGTGAAAGGGACAAAAATGAGCAGTTCTTC. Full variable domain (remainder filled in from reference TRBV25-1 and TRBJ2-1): EADIYQTPRYLVIGTGKKITLECSQTMGHDKMYWYQQDPGMELHLIHYSYGVNSTEKGDLSSESTVSRIRTEHFPLTLESARPSHTSQYLCASSERDKNEQFFGPGTRLTVL.

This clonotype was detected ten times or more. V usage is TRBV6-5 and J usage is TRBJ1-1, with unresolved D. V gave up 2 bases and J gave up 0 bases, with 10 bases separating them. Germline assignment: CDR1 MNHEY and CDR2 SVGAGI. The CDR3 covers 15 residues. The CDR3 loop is CASSYNREMNTEAFF. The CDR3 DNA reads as TGTGCCAGCAGTTACAACCGTGAAATGAACACTGAAGCTTTCTTT.

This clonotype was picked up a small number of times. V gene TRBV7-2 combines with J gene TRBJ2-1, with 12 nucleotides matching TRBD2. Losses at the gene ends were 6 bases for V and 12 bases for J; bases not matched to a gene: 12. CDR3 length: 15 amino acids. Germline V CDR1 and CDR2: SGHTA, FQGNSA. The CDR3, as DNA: TGTGCCAGCAGTCCGACTAGCGGGAGCCTGTGGTTGCAGTTCTTC. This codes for CASSPTSGSLWLQFF.

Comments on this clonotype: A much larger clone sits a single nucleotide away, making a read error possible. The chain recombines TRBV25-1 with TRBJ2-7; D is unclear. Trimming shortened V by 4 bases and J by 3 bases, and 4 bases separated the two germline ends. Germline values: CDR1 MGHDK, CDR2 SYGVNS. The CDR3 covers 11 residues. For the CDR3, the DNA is TGTGCCAGCAGTGCGATCTACGAGCAGTACTTC. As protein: CASSAIYEQYF.